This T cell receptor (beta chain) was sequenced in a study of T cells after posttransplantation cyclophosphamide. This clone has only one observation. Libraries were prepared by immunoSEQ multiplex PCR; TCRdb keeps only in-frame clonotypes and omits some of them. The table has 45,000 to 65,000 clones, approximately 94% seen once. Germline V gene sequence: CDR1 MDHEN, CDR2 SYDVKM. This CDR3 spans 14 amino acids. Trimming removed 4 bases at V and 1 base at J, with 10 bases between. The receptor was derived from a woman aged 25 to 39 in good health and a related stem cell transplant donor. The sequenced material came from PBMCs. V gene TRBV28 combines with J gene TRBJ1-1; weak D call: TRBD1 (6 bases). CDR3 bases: TGTGCCAGCAGTTCCTCACAGGGGAACACTGAAGCTTTCTTT. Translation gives CASSSSQGNTEAFF.